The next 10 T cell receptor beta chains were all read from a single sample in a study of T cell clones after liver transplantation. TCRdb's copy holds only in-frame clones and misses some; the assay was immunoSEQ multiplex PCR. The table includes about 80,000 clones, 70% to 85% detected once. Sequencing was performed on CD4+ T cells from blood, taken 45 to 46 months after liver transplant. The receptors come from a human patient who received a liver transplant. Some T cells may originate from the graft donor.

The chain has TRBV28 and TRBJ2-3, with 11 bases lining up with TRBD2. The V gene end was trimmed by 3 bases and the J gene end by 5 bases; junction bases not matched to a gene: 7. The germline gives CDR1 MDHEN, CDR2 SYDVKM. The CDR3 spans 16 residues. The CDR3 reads CASSFSSGRAVDTQYF. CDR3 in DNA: TGTGCCAGCAGTTTTAGTAGCGGGAGGGCCGTAGATACGCAGTATTTT.

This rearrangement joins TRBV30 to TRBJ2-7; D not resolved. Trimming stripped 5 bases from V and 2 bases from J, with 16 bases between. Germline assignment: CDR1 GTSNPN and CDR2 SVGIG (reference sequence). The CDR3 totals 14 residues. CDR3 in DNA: TGTGCCTGGGCGCTCCGGGCTGGCCCCTACGAGCAGTACTTC. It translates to CAWALRAGPYEQYF.

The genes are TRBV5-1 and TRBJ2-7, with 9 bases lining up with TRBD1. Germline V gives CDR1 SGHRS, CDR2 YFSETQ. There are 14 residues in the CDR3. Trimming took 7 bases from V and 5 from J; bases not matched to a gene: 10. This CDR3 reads CASSRPGQGHEQYF. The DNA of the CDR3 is TGCGCCAGCTCACGCCCGGGACAGGGCCACGAGCAGTACTTC.

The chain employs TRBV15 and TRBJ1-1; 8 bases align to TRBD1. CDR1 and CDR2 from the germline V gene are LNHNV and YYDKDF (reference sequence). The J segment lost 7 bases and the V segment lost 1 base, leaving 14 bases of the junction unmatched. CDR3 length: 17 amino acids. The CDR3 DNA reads TGTGCCACCAGCAGAGCAGGGGGCGGGTTTCTCCGCGATGAAGCTTTCTTT. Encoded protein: CATSRAGGGFLRDEAFF.

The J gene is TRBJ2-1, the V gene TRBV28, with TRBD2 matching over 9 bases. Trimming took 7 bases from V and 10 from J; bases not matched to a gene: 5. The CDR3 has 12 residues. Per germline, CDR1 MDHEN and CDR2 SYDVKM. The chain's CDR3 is CASIRGTSEQFF. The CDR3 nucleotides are TGTGCCAGCATCCGAGGGACTAGCGAGCAGTTCTTC.

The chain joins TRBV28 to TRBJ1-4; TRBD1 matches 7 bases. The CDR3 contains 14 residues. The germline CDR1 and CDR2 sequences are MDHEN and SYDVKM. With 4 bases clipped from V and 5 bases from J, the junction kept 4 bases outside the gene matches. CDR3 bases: TGTGCCAGCAGTTGGGGACAGCCGAATGAAAAACTGTTTTTT. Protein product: CASSWGQPNEKLFF.

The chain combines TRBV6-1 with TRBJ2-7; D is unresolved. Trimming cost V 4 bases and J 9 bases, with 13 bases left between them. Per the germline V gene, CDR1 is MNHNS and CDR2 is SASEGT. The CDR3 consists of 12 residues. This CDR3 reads CASSGMGIGQYF. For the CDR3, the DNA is TGTGCCAGCAGTGGAATGGGGATAGGGCAGTACTTC.

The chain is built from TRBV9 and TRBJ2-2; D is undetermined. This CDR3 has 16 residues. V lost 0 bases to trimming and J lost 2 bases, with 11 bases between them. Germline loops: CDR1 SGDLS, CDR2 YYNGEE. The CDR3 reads CASSVGSLGNTGELFF. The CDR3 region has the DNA TGTGCCAGCAGCGTAGGGTCGCTTGGTAACACCGGGGAGCTGTTTTTT.

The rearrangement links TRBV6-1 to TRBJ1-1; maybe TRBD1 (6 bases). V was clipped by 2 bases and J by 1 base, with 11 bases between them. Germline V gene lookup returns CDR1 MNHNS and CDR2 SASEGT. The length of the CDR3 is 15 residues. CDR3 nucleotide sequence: TGTGCCAGCAGTGAATTTAACAGGGCGAACACTGAAGCTTTCTTT. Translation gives CASSEFNRANTEAFF.

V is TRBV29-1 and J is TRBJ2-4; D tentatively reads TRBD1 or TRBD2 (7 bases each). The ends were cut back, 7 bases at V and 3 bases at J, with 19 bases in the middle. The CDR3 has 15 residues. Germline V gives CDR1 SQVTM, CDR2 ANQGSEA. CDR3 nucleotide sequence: TGCAGCGCCTACATGACAGGGAGGGACAAAAACATTCAGTACTTC. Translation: CSAYMTGRDKNIQYF.